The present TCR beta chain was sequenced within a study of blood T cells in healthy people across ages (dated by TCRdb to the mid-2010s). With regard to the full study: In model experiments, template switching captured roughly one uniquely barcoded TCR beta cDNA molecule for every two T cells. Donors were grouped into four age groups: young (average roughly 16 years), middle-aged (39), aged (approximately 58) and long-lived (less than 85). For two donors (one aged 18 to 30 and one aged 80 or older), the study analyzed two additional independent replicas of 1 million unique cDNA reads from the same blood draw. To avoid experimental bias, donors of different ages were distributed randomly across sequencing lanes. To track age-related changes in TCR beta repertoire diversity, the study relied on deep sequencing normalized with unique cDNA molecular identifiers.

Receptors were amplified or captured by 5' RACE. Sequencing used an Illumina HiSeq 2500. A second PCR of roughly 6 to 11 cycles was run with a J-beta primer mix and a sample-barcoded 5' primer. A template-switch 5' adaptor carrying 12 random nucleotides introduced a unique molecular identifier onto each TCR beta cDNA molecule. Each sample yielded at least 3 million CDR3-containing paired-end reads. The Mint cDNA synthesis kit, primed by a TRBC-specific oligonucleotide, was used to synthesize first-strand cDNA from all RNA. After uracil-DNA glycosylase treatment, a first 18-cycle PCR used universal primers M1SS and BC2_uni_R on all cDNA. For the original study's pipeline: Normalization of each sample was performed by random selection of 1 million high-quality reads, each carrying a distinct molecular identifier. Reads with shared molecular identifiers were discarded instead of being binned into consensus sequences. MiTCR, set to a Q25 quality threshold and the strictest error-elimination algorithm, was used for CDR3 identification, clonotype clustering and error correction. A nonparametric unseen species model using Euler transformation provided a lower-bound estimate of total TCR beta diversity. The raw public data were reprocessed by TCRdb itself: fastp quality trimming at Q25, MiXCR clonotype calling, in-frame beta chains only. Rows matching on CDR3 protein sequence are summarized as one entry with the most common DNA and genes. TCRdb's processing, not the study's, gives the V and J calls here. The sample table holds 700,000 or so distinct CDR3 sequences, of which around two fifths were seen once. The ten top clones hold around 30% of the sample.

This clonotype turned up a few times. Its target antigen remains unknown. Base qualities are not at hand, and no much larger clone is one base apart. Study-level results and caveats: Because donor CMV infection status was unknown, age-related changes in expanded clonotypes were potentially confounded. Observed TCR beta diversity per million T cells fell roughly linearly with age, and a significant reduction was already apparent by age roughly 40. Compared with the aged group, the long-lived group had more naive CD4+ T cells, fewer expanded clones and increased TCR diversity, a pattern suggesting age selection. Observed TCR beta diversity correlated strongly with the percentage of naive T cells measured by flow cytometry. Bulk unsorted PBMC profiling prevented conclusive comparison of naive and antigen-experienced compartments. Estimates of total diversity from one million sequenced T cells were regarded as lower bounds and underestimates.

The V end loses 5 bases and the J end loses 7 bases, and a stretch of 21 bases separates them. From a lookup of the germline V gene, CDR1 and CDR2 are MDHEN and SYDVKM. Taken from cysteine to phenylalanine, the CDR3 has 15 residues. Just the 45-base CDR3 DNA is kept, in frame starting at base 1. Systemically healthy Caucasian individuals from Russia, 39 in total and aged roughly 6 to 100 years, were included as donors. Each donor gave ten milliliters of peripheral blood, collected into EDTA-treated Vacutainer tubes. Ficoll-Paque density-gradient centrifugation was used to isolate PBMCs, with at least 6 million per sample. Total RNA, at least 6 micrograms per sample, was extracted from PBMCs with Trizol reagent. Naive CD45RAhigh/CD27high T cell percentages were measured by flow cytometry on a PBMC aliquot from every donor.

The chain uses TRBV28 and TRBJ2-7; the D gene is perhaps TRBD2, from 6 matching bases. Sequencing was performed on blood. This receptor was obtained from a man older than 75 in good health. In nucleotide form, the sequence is TGTGCCAGCAGTACCCACGGCGGGGCTAGGGATGAGCAGTACTTC. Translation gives CASSTHGGARDEQYF.